Listed below are T cell receptor beta chains from one sample, sequenced in a study of tumor and adjacent non-tumor tissue in lung cancer. TCRdb re-derived calls from the multiplex PCR reads in MiXCR, one entry per CDR3 protein. The sample includes about 70,000 distinct CDR3 sequences, more than 70% of them seen just once. Source material: lung tumor tissue. These receptors were obtained from a man aged 60-69 years with non-small cell lung cancer. Both conserved end residues are part of each CDR3. The D gene is left open where the match is weak. The size of a clone is reported for some rows only, either as once, few or many, or as a class for expanded clones.

TRBD2	TRBV20-1	-	TRBJ2-5	CSAKTSGKVLETQYF	TGCAGCGCAAAGACTAGCGGGAAGGTCCTAGAGACCCAATACTTC
TRBD1	TRBV6-1	-	TRBJ1-6	CVSRVVDRSSSPLHF	TGTGTCAGTAGAGTCGTGGACAGGTCGAGTTCACCCCTCCACTTT
-	TRBV11-2	many	TRBJ1-1	CASSFSEDTEAFF	TGTGCCAGCAGCTTTAGCGAGGACACTGAAGCTTTCTTT
-	TRBV5-6	-	TRBJ2-6	CVSSLRNLISGANVMTF	TGTGTCAGCAGCTTGAGGAATTTAATCTCTGGGGCCAACGTCATGACTTTC
-	TRBV20-1	-	TRBJ2-5	CSAQLQETQYF	TGCAGTGCCCAATTACAAGAGACTCAGTATTTC
-	TRBV13	-	TRBJ2-1	CASTSRGTSSYIELFF	TGTGCCAGCACCTCCCGGGGTACTAGTTCCTACATTGAGCTGTTCTTC
-	TRBV25-1	-	TRBJ2-2	CASNVRDSYVEELFF	TGTGCCAGCAATGTCCGAGACAGTTATGTCGAGGAGCTGTTTTTT
-	TRBV10-3	many	TRBJ1-3	CATTEESSGNTIYF	TGTGCCACAACCGAGGAGAGCTCTGGAAACACCATATATTTT
TRBD2	TRBV18	once	TRBJ2-1	CASSPLSGDHNEQFF	TGTGCCAGCTCACCCCTAAGCGGGGACCACAATGAGCAGTTCTTC
TRBD2	TRBV5-4	-	TRBJ2-3	CASRPIEREPGDTQDF	TGTGCCAGCAGACCTATAGAGCGGGAGCCGGGAGATACGCAGGATTTT
TRBD1	TRBV5-6	many	TRBJ2-3	CASSLVLTGGTDTQYF	TGTGCCAGCAGCTTGGTCCTCACAGGGGGCACAGATACGCAGTATTTT
-	TRBV29-1	medium-sized	TRBJ2-7	CSVVSLDYEQYF	TGCAGCGTTGTGTCGTTGGACTACGAGCAGTACTTC
-	TRBV29-1	-	TRBJ2-1	CRADMSSSYNEQFF	TGCAGGGCAGACATGTCGAGCTCCTACAATGAGCAGTTCTTC
-	TRBV30	many	TRBJ2-1	CAWRFGGGRGWNEQFF	TGTGCCTGGAGGTTCGGAGGGGGGCGCGGATGGAATGAGCAGTTCTTC
-	TRBV20-1	-	TRBJ1-2	CSAGTASDYGYTF	TGCAGTGCTGGAACCGCCAGTGATTATGGTTACACCTTC
-	TRBV6-1	-	TRBJ2-7	CDSGNYNYEQYF	TGTGACAGCGGAAACTATAATTACGAGCAGTATTTC
-	TRBV5-4	-	TRBJ2-1	CASGPRTRGNEQFF	TGTGCCAGCGGCCCAAGGACTCGCGGAAATGAGCAGTTCTTC
TRBD2	TRBV20-1	-	TRBJ2-2	CNTRVAGPGELFF	TGCAATACTAGGGTAGCGGGTCCCGGGGAGCTGTTTTTT
TRBD2	TRBV20-1	medium-sized	TRBJ2-1	CSARTTSGRRNEQFF	TGCAGTGCTAGAACGACTAGCGGACGAAGGAATGAGCAGTTCTTC
TRBD1	TRBV6-6	-	TRBJ2-7	CANTGQAYEQYF	TGTGCAAACACCGGACAGGCCTACGAGCAGTACTTC
-	TRBV6-5	-	TRBJ2-3	CTSSRANGWADTQYF	TGTACCAGCAGTAGGGCTAACGGGTGGGCAGATACGCAGTATTTT
-	TRBV30	-	TRBJ2-6	CAWTIGGYGANVLTF	TGTGCCTGGACTATAGGCGGGTATGGGGCCAACGTCCTGACTTTC
TRBD1	TRBV5-6	-	TRBJ1-1	CASSLGEGATEAFF	TGTGCCAGCAGCTTGGGAGAGGGGGCCACTGAAGCTTTCTTT
TRBD2	TRBV6-1	-	TRBJ2-2	CASRLGLGEYTGELFF	TGTGCCAGCAGATTGGGACTAGGGGAATACACCGGGGAGTTGTTTTTT
TRBD1	TRBV6-6	-	TRBJ2-7	CANRPTGGIPYEQYF	TGTGCCAACAGACCGACAGGGGGAATCCCCTACGAGCAGTACTTC
-	TRBV6-5	-	TRBJ2-4	CADAGGRADIQYF	TGTGCCGACGCTGGAGGGCGGGCTGACATTCAGTACTTC
TRBD2	TRBV20-1	few	TRBJ2-7	CSAGLAGTPYGQYF	TGCAGTGCTGGACTAGCTGGGACTCCCTACGGGCAGTACTTC
-	TRBV29-1	-	TRBJ2-1	CSVDRGSSNNEQFF	TGCAGCGTGGATAGAGGGAGCTCCAACAATGAGCAGTTCTTC
-	TRBV5-8	-	TRBJ1-1	CASSKTGLTEASF	TGTGCCAGCAGCAAAACAGGGCTTACTGAAGCTTCCTTT